Listed here are 11 T cell receptor beta chains from one sample, sequenced in a study of cytomegalovirus exposure and HLA in healthy donors. Amplification used 60 Vbeta primers and 13 Jbeta primers. Assay: immunoSEQ multiplex PCR; the TCRdb copy retains only in-frame clones and omits some. The sample comprises 150,000 to 200,000 clones, roughly 70% of which are singletons, and around 3% rests with the top ten. Input material: PBMCs. The receptors here all came from a woman in her fifties or sixties in good health and CMV-seropositive.

The chain joins TRBV7-8 to TRBJ2-1, with TRBD1 identical over 7 bases. This CDR3 has 15 residues. Germline assignment: CDR1 SGHVS and CDR2 FQNEAQ. V trimming: 5 bases; J trimming: 1 base; junction bases outside the gene matches: 5. The CDR3 region is CASSIGTASYNEQFF. The DNA for the CDR3 is TGTGCCAGCAGCATCGGGACAGCTTCCTACAATGAGCAGTTCTTC.

The chain is built from TRBV5-1 and TRBJ2-1, with 9 bases aligning to TRBD1. Germline-derived CDR1 and CDR2 are SGHRS and YFSETQ. This CDR3 comprises 13 residues. The trim removed 4 bases at V and 12 bases at J, leaving 8 bases unmatched. The CDR3 nucleotides read TGCGCCAGCAGCACACTACAGGGGGCTTCGCAGTTCTTC. Protein: CASSTLQGASQFF.

The J gene is TRBJ2-1, the V gene TRBV5-5; 7 positions match TRBD2. The CDR3 is made up of 14 amino acids. In germline, CDR1 is SGHKS, CDR2 YYEKEE (reference sequence). The J segment lost 2 bases and the V segment lost 4 bases, leaving 3 bases of the junction unmatched. DNA for the CDR3: TGTGCCAGCAGCCAAAGCGGGGCCTACAATGAGCAGTTCTTC. Translated, it gives CASSQSGAYNEQFF.

J is TRBJ1-5 and V is TRBV7-2, with D maybe TRBD1 (6 bases). Germline CDR1 reads SGHTA; CDR2 reads FQGNSA. The CDR3 contains 14 residues. V lost 5 bases, J lost 7 bases, and 15 bases lay in between. This CDR3 reads CASSLTARGQPQHF. CDR3 DNA: TGTGCCAGCAGCCTGACAGCCAGGGGACAGCCCCAGCATTTT.

This clone turned up a few times. This chain links TRBV10-3 with TRBJ2-1, with 9 nucleotides matching TRBD1. The CDR3 is made up of 15 amino acids. Germline V gives CDR1 ENHRY, CDR2 SYGVKD. V lost 3 bases to trimming and J lost 7 bases; unmatched junction nucleotides: 7. The DNA of the CDR3 is TGTGCCATCAGTGACTTGGACAGGGGTCGGAATGAGCAGTTCTTC. Translation: CAISDLDRGRNEQFF.

The V gene is TRBV6-5, the J gene TRBJ2-2; D remains ambiguous. This CDR3 region has 15 residues. The germline CDR1 and CDR2 sequences are MNHEY and SVGAGI. The germline V and J ends were trimmed by 0 bases and 3 bases, with 8 bases remaining between them. The CDR3 DNA follows: TGTGCCAGCAGTTACTCGATTGGGCACACCGGGGAGCTGTTTTTT. Translated, it gives CASSYSIGHTGELFF.

This clone was observed a few times. This rearrangement joins TRBV4-2 to TRBJ2-5, with D unclear. V lost 1 base to trimming and J lost 5 bases, with 11 bases between them. This CDR3 has 14 amino acids. CDR1 is LGHNA and CDR2 is YNFKEQ in the germline V gene. DNA for the CDR3: TGTGCCAGCAGCCAAGTCAGTTCTCGCGAGACCCAGTACTTC. Protein: CASSQVSSRETQYF.

The chain carries TRBV11-2 and TRBJ2-3, with 16 bases matching TRBD2. J gave up 5 bases and V 6 bases, and 11 bases lay outside the gene matches. The CDR3 covers 18 residues. Germline CDR1 and CDR2: SGHAT and FQNNGV. The CDR3 here is CASSNPGLAGGRGDTQYF. The CDR3 DNA reads TGTGCCAGCAGTAACCCGGGACTAGCGGGGGGGCGTGGAGATACGCAGTATTTT.

V usage is TRBV15 and J usage is TRBJ1-6, with 8 bases identical to TRBD1. The J segment lost 10 bases and the V segment lost 0 bases, leaving 14 bases of the junction unmatched. The CDR3 consists of 18 residues. CDR1 LNHNV and CDR2 YYDKDF come from the germline V gene (reference sequence). CDR3 residues: CATSRELTGQGTGSPLHF. The CDR3 DNA reads as TGTGCCACCAGCAGAGAGCTGACCGGACAGGGTACAGGGTCACCCCTCCACTTT.

This clone was detected only once. The rearrangement links TRBV6-1 to TRBJ2-1; tentative D call: TRBD1 (5 bases). Trimming took 7 bases from V and 1 from J, leaving 11 bases between them. This CDR3 has 14 amino acids. Germline V gives CDR1 MNHNS, CDR2 SASEGT. CDR3 nucleotides: TGTGCCAGCAATCAGGGTGGGTCCTACAATGAGCAGTTCTTC. Its protein is CASNQGGSYNEQFF.

This clone was seen a single time. This chain uses TRBV29-1 with TRBJ2-7; 8 nucleotides line up with TRBD1. The V gene's germline CDR1 is SQVTM and CDR2 ANQGSEA. The CDR3 is 12 residues long. The junction had 9 bases not matched to a gene; V was cut back by 7 bases and J by 7 bases. CDR3 in DNA: TGCAGCGCCTCAGGGGGCCCATTGGAGCAGTACTTC. It codes for CSASGGPLEQYF.